Shown below are 14 T cell receptor beta chains from a single sample sequenced in a study of T cell changes during pregnancy in multiple sclerosis (dated by TCRdb to the late 2010s). Library preparation used the immunoSEQ multiplex PCR assay. The clones in this table, taken by TCRdb from immuneACCESS, are in-frame only. Not every clone is retained; where verified, under half of the shortfall comes from an unresolved V gene, and the cause of the rest is unknown. The sample table holds 30,000 to 50,000 clones, of which roughly 94% were seen once. The top ten clones comprise 0.75% to 0.85% of the sample. The material was CD4+ T cells from peripheral blood mononuclear cells, obtained in the third trimester of pregnancy. The receptors derive from a female donor with multiple sclerosis, enrolled in a pregnancy study.

This sequence joins TRBV10-3 and TRBJ1-2; tentatively, D is TRBD1 (5 bases). This CDR3 region has 16 residues. V was pared by 7 bases and J by 2 bases, with 20 bases between. Germline assignment: CDR1 ENHRY and CDR2 SYGVKD. This CDR3 reads CAITGQAGDLNYGYTF. CDR3 in DNA: TGTGCCATCACAGGGCAGGCTGGAGACCTAAACTATGGCTACACCTTC.

CDR3 in amino acids: CASSYSWDSYNEQFF. The CDR3 DNA reads as TGTGCCAGCAGTTACTCATGGGACAGTTACAATGAGCAGTTCTTC. V is TRBV6-5 and J is TRBJ2-1; 7 nucleotides line up with TRBD1. The J segment lost 4 bases and the V segment lost 0 bases, leaving 3 bases of the junction unmatched. CDR1 and CDR2 (germline): MNHEY, SVGAGI. There are 15 residues in the CDR3.

The chain joins TRBV10-1 to TRBJ2-7; D possibly corresponds to TRBD1 (5 bases). This CDR3 region has 14 residues. Trimming shortened V by 0 bases and J by 0 bases, and 6 bases separated the two germline ends. CDR1 WNHNN and CDR2 SYGVQD come from the germline V gene (reference sequence). CDR3 sequence (DNA): TGCGCCAGCAGTGAGTCTGACAGCTCCTACGAGCAGTACTTC. This encodes CASSESDSSYEQYF.

V is TRBV19 and J is TRBJ1-1, with a weak D call TRBD1 (6 bases). The CDR3 sequence is 14 residues long. Germline V gene lookup returns CDR1 LNHDA and CDR2 SQIVND (reference sequence). V lost 3 bases, J lost 7 bases, and 15 bases lay in between. The CDR3 nucleotides read TGTGCCAGTAGTATTTTGCCAGGGGCGGATGAAGCTTTCTTT. Amino acids: CASSILPGADEAFF.

The V call is TRBV6-1, the J call TRBJ2-3; no firm D call. Germline CDR1 reads MNHNS; CDR2 reads SASEGT. V dropped 3 bases and J dropped 1 base, with 8 bases sitting between them. CDR3 size: 14 residues. The CDR3 is CASSDPRGTDTQYF. CDR3 DNA: TGTGCCAGCAGTGACCCCCGGGGCACAGATACGCAGTATTTT.

The chain couples TRBV27 to TRBJ2-1; 14 bases agree with TRBD2. The V and J ends lost 6 bases and 3 bases, in that order; junction bases with no gene match: 4. The CDR3 length is 16 residues. Per germline, CDR1 MNHEY and CDR2 SMNVEV (reference sequence). In DNA form, the CDR3 reads TGTGCCAGCAGCCCGGGACTAGCGGGAGTCTACAATGAGCAGTTCTTC. This translates into CASSPGLAGVYNEQFF.

The J gene is TRBJ2-1, the V gene TRBV30; 14 nucleotides line up with TRBD2. Germline CDR1 is GTSNPN and CDR2 is SVGIG (reference sequence). The CDR3 has 16 amino acids. Losses at the gene ends were 5 bases for V and 2 bases for J; bases not matched to a gene: 5. CDR3 nucleotides: TGTGCCTGGTCTGGGACTAGCGGGAGACCCTACAATGAGCAGTTCTTC. Residues: CAWSGTSGRPYNEQFF. Looking up the rest from reference TRBV30 and TRBJ2-1 gives the full variable domain: SQTIHQWPATLVQPVGSPLSLECTVEGTSNPNLYWYRQAAGRGLQLLFYSVGIGQISSEVPQNLSASRPQDRQFILSSKKLLLSDSGFYLCAWSGTSGRPYNEQFFGPGTRLTVL.

The chain is built from TRBV6-5 and TRBJ2-7; 8 nucleotides align to TRBD1. Trimming cost V 8 bases and J 5 bases; bases outside gene matches: 5. CDR3 length: 12 residues. Germline CDR1 is MNHEY and CDR2 is SVGAGI. The CDR3 here is CASQTGADEQYF. In nucleotides, the CDR3 is TGTGCCAGCCAGACAGGGGCAGACGAGCAGTACTTC.

The chain employs TRBV21-1 and TRBJ2-3; the table's D gene call, TRBD1, was not cross checked with the DNA. TRBV21-1 is marked as a pseudogene. The CDR3 contains 18 residues. This CDR3 is CASSKELQRTGGTDTQYF. CDR3 DNA sequence: TGTGCCAGCAGCAAAGAGCTCCAGAGGACAGGGGGCACAGATACGCAGTATTTT.

The chain uses TRBV9 and TRBJ2-1; D is possibly TRBD2 (6 bases). This CDR3 is 15 amino acids long. Germline V gives CDR1 SGDLS, CDR2 YYNGEE. The ends were cut back, 0 bases at V and 7 bases at J, with 14 bases in the middle. CDR3 DNA sequence: TGTGCCAGCAGCGTAGTAGGGGCCCGGGGGAATGAGCAGTTCTTC. Its protein is CASSVVGARGNEQFF.

The table lists this clone with a few counts. The V gene is TRBV5-6, the J gene TRBJ1-2, with 9 bases matching TRBD1. Looked up from germline, CDR1 is SGHDT and CDR2 is YYEEEE. This CDR3 contains 14 residues. The ends lost 2 bases at V and 4 bases at J; junction bases unmatched: 3. CDR3 protein: CASSFWDRAYGYTF. The CDR3 DNA sequence: TGTGCCAGCAGCTTCTGGGACAGGGCCTATGGCTACACCTTC.

The CDR3 sequence is CASSPTGEGSQTQYF. CDR3 bases: TGTGCCAGCAGTCCGACCGGGGAGGGGTCGCAGACCCAGTACTTC. The chain is built from TRBV27 and TRBJ2-5, with TRBD2 matching over 7 bases. The CDR3 extends over 15 amino acids. Germline-derived CDR1 and CDR2 are MNHEY and SMNVEV (reference sequence). The J segment lost 6 bases and the V segment lost 5 bases, leaving 12 bases of the junction unmatched.

The chain is built from TRBV18 and TRBJ2-1; D may be TRBD1 (6 bases). V was shortened by 2 bases and J by 0 bases, with 8 bases between the two germline ends. CDR1 KGHSH and CDR2 LQKENI come from the germline V gene. CDR3 length: 15 amino acids. The DNA of the CDR3 is TGTGCCAGCTCACCATTACAGGGCTCCTACAATGAGCAGTTCTTC. It is translated as CASSPLQGSYNEQFF. The full variable domain, in which reference TRBV18 and TRBJ2-1 provide the parts outside the CDR3, is NAGVMQNPRHLVRRRGQEARLRCSPMKGHSHVYWYRQLPEEGLKFMVYLQKENIIDESGMPKERFSAEFPKEGPSILRIQQVVRGDSAAYFCASSPLQGSYNEQFFGPGTRLTVL.

This rearrangement joins TRBV18 to TRBJ1-2, with TRBD1 matching 7 bases. Germline assignment: CDR1 KGHSH and CDR2 LQKENI. CDR3 length equals 13 residues. V dropped 5 bases and J dropped 9; count of bases not matched to a gene: 9. The CDR3 nucleotides read TGTGCCAGCTCAGGAAGGACAGGAGAACGCTACACCTTC. This translates into CASSGRTGERYTF.